This entry lists 20 T cell receptor beta chains sequenced from one sample in a study of radiotherapy plus CTLA-4 blockade in lung cancer (dated by TCRdb to between 2017 and 2018). Receptor libraries were prepared by the immunoSEQ multiplex PCR assay. Here the immuneACCESS table is served through TCRdb, limited to in-frame sequences with V and J called. Missing clones are a known gap in these copies; in checked studies unresolved V genes cover under half, and the rest lacks a known reason. This sample is represented by more than 25,000 clones; under 80% of them were singletons. 7% to 8% of the sample rests with the top ten. The specimen comprised peripheral blood, sampled from a patient treated with radiotherapy plus ipilimumab. The receptor set was obtained from a human donor with non-small cell lung cancer who had stable disease on radiotherapy plus ipilimumab.

The V gene is TRBV29-1, the J gene TRBJ1-1, with TRBD1 matching 7 bases. Germline assignment: CDR1 SQVTM and CDR2 ANQGSEA. The CDR3 length is 15 residues. V shed 1 base, J shed 3 bases, and the junction held 8 bases outside the gene matches. CDR3 loop: CSVEGFEGADTEAFF. The CDR3 DNA is TGCAGCGTTGAAGGGTTTGAGGGGGCGGACACTGAAGCTTTCTTT.

The rearrangement joins TRBV2 to TRBJ1-1; tentative D call: TRBD1 (6 bases). The V end was cut by 7 bases, the J end by 3 bases, with 15 bases between. CDR1 is SNHLY, CDR2 FYNNEI, per germline. The CDR3 has 14 amino acids. CDR3 sequence (DNA): TGTGCCAGCAAGCTGAGGGGGGCGTACACTGAAGCTTTCTTT. This translates into CASKLRGAYTEAFF. Complete variable domain (other parts from reference TRBV2 and TRBJ1-1): EPEVTQTPSHQVTQMGQEVILRCVPISNHLYFYWYRQILGQKVEFLVSFYNNEISEKSEIFDDQFSVERPDGSNFTLKIRSTKLEDSAMYFCASKLRGAYTEAFFGQGTRLTVV.

This clone was seen more than once but under ten times. The genes are TRBV5-1 and TRBJ1-1; no clear D. This CDR3 is 13 amino acids long. Looked up from germline, CDR1 is SGHRS and CDR2 is YFSETQ. Trimming took 1 base from V and 1 from J, leaving 5 bases between them. The CDR3 region has the DNA TGCGCCAGCAGCTTGTGGGGGAACACTGAAGCTTTCTTT. Its translation: CASSLWGNTEAFF.

V is TRBV11-2 and J is TRBJ2-2, with a weak D call TRBD1 (6 bases). Germline CDR1 SGHAT, CDR2 FQNNGV. This CDR3 spans 14 amino acids. The ends were cut back, 3 bases at V and 6 bases at J, with 11 bases in the middle. The CDR3 here is CASSFGQLAGELFF. CDR3 in DNA: TGTGCCAGCAGCTTCGGACAGCTTGCCGGGGAGCTGTTTTTT.

This sequence joins TRBV27 and TRBJ1-2; possibly TRBD1 for D (5 bases). The ends were cut back, 5 bases at V and 8 bases at J, with 15 bases in the middle. CDR1 is MNHEY and CDR2 is SMNVEV in the germline V gene (reference sequence). The CDR3 is 13 residues long. The CDR3, as DNA: TGTGCCAGCAGTCCAGGGAATAGGGACGGCTACACCTTC. Amino acids: CASSPGNRDGYTF.

This clone has more than one count but fewer than ten. This rearrangement joins TRBV7-2 to TRBJ1-2, with 9 bases lining up with TRBD1. This CDR3 comprises 19 residues. Germline loops: CDR1 SGHTA, CDR2 FQGNSA. V lost 2 bases, J lost 5 bases, and 18 bases stayed unmatched. This chain's CDR3 is CASSLHWDPRDRVNYGYTF. In DNA form, the CDR3 reads TGTGCCAGCAGCTTACATTGGGACCCGCGGGACAGGGTAAATTATGGCTACACCTTC.

The chain links TRBV7-2 to TRBJ1-2; weak D call: TRBD1 (5 bases). Germline assignment: CDR1 SGHTA and CDR2 FQGNSA. V gave up 3 bases and J gave up 7 bases, with 18 bases separating them. The CDR3 has 15 amino acids. The CDR3 DNA sequence: TGTGCCAGCAGCTTCGGAGGGGAGAGTCGATCTGGCTACACCTTC. Translating gives CASSFGGESRSGYTF.

The chain has TRBV28 and TRBJ1-2; D may be TRBD1 (5 bases). The CDR3 consists of 13 residues. From germline, CDR1 is MDHEN and CDR2 SYDVKM. Between the trimmed V and J ends, which lost 6 bases and 2 bases, there was a span of 10 bases. CDR3 DNA: TGTGCCAGCAGCTGGGGGAGGAACTATGGCTACACCTTC. This translates into CASSWGRNYGYTF.

The chain links TRBV25-1 to TRBJ1-2; D remains ambiguous. The CDR3 is 13 amino acids. CDR1 is MGHDK and CDR2 is SYGVNS in the germline V gene. V was pared by 10 bases and J by 3 bases, with 15 bases between. The CDR3 spells CATWPPGDYGYTF. The CDR3 DNA is TGTGCCACCTGGCCCCCCGGTGACTATGGCTACACCTTC.

This chain uses TRBV6-5 with TRBJ2-2; 9 nucleotides agree with TRBD1. The CDR3 has 16 amino acids. V lost 4 bases and J lost 5; bases outside the gene matches: 8. Germline loops: CDR1 MNHEY, CDR2 SVGAGI. The CDR3 DNA sequence: TGTGCCAGCAGTTCAAGACAGGGGGGGTGGACCGGGGAGCTGTTTTTT. This encodes CASSSRQGGWTGELFF.

The chain employs TRBV19 and TRBJ1-1; no clear D gene. Germline V gene sequence: CDR1 LNHDA, CDR2 SQIVND (reference sequence). The CDR3 consists of 13 residues. The germline V and J ends were trimmed by 3 bases and 6 bases, with 11 bases remaining between them. The CDR3 DNA sequence: TGTGCCAGTAGTATCCGGGCAGACTCTGAAGCTTTCTTT. This sequence encodes CASSIRADSEAFF. The full variable domain, in which reference TRBV19 and TRBJ1-1 provide the parts outside the CDR3, is DGGITQSPKYLFRKEGQNVTLSCEQNLNHDAMYWYRQDPGQGLRLIYYSQIVNDFQKGDIAEGYSVSREKKESFPLTVTSAQKNPTAFYLCASSIRADSEAFFGQGTRLTVV.

V and J are TRBV30 and TRBJ1-4; TRBD1 agrees at 8 bases. V was clipped by 3 bases and J by 7 bases; unmatched bases: 10. Germline V gene lookup returns CDR1 GTSNPN and CDR2 SVGIG (reference sequence). CDR3 length: 15 residues. CDR3 region: CAWRGYWTGSEKLFF. The CDR3 DNA reads TGTGCCTGGAGGGGGTACTGGACAGGGAGTGAAAAACTGTTTTTT.

The chain couples TRBV9 to TRBJ1-2; D is undetermined. This CDR3 has 16 residues. Germline assignment: CDR1 SGDLS and CDR2 YYNGEE. Trimming removed 2 bases from V and 5 bases from J, with 19 bases in between. CDR3 protein: CASSVRPGTLFYGYTF. The CDR3 coding sequence is TGTGCCAGCAGCGTTCGTCCCGGAACGCTTTTTTATGGCTACACCTTC.

CDR3 coding DNA: TGTGCCAGCATCTTCGCGGGGGGCCACACCGGGGAGCTGTTTTTT. This codes for CASIFAGGHTGELFF. This chain connects TRBV6-1 to TRBJ2-2; 8 bases fit TRBD2. The CDR3 runs to 15 residues. Looked up from germline, CDR1 is MNHNS and CDR2 is SASEGT. Trimming removed 7 bases from V and 3 bases from J; junction bases left unmatched: 7.

This clone has just a few counts. The CDR3 here is CASSLGSTDTQYF. The CDR3 coding sequence is TGTGCCAGCAGCTTAGGGAGCACAGATACGCAGTATTTT. The chain is built from TRBV11-3 and TRBJ2-3; D ambiguous. The CDR3 runs 13 residues. V was trimmed by 1 base and J by 0 bases, leaving 2 bases between them. Germline V gene lookup returns CDR1 SGHNT and CDR2 YENEEA.

The J gene is TRBJ2-5, the V gene TRBV6-7, with D possibly matching TRBD1 (5 bases). The J call could be wrong; TRBJ2-7 is a better fit for the DNA end. TRBV6-7 is assigned to the ORF class and has an uncertain function. The CDR3 runs to 15 residues. Here the CDR3 reads CASSPPQGRSYEQYF. CDR3 nucleotide sequence: TGTGCCAGCAGTCCGCCCCAGGGTCGGAGCTACGAGCAGTACTTC.

This chain links TRBV18 with TRBJ1-4; 8 bases fit TRBD1. Germline-derived CDR1 and CDR2 are KGHSH and LQKENI. The CDR3 is 14 amino acids. V was pared by 6 bases and J by 8 bases, with 8 bases of the junction left unmatched. The CDR3 DNA is TGTGCCAGCTCGTCCGGACAGGGCGGGGAAAAACTGTTTTTT. Translated: CASSSGQGGEKLFF.

V is TRBV10-3 and J is TRBJ1-1; 8 nucleotides match TRBD1. Germline V gene data show CDR1 as ENHRY and CDR2 as SYGVKD. This CDR3 is 15 amino acids long. Trimming cost V 6 bases and J 0 bases; bases outside gene matches: 6. This CDR3 is CAIRKTGEMNTEAFF. DNA for the CDR3: TGTGCCATCAGGAAGACAGGGGAAATGAACACTGAAGCTTTCTTT.

V is TRBV19 and J is TRBJ2-7; 11 bases match TRBD1. The CDR3 spans 14 residues. CDR1 is LNHDA and CDR2 is SQIVND in the germline V gene (reference sequence). V lost 5 bases and J lost 5; bases outside the gene matches: 5. The CDR3 is CASSPRTGGNEQYV. CDR3 DNA sequence: TGTGCCAGTAGTCCCCGGACAGGGGGCAACGAGCAGTACGTC.

The chain carries TRBV6-1 and TRBJ2-3, with 7 bases lining up with TRBD1. V lost 8 bases to trimming and J lost 4 bases; unmatched junction nucleotides: 3. This CDR3 is built from 12 residues. CDR1 and CDR2 from the germline V gene are MNHNS and SASEGT. The CDR3 coding sequence is TGTGCCAGCTTAGGGGGCGCAGATACGCAGTATTTT. It encodes CASLGGADTQYF.